This TCR beta chain was found in a study of T cell repertoires in cytomegalovirus infection. The CDR3 consists of 15 residues. Germline V lookup: CDR1 SGHVS, CDR2 FNYEAQ. V lost 5 bases and J 7 bases, leaving 18 bases between the germline ends. TCRdb re-called the reads through MiXCR, storing one row per CDR3 protein. This sample has around 500,000 distinct CDR3 sequences, with under 45% found just once. Remarks on this clonotype: What it binds is not known.

Study-level findings and limits: What dominated the ex vivo response were HLA-C-restricted CMV-specific TCR beta clonotypes.

J is TRBJ2-1 and V is TRBV7-6; tentatively, D is TRBD2 (6 bases). The sequenced sample was cultured PBMCs, obtained from culture after CMV antigen stimulation. The source is a human donor in good health (CMV status not recorded). Some clones in this sample may be carry-over from other donors' samples. This chain's CDR3 is CASSTHPGVQNEQFF. Written as DNA, the CDR3 is TGTGCCAGCAGCACCCACCCGGGAGTCCAAAATGAGCAGTTCTTC.